This note documents a single T cell receptor beta chain sequence. The target of this receptor is not known. There are no base qualities to consult, and no much larger clone falls within one base. The source of the sample is a study of blood T cell repertoires in COVID-19 (dated by TCRdb to 2020 to 2021). Notes on the research overall: The collaborator samples originated in the United States, Italy and Spain and spanned the acute and convalescent phases of COVID-19. Where available, HLA class I and class II types were taken from metadata supplied by the sample provider and were not determined by assay-based typing. The repertoires were made available in a free public database intended to serve as a resource for research on the immune response to SARS-CoV-2. Nearly every sample came with metadata listing a de-identified subject ID, COVID-19 status, age in years and sex. Deeply sampled blood TCRbeta repertoires from subjects exposed to, actively infected with, or recovered from COVID-19 were included in the dataset. The material from the prospective study consisted of cDNA or gDNA derived from T cells, B-cell-depleted T cells, or PBMCs. Samples came from the ongoing ImmuneRACE study (first 160 participants) plus 1,254 subjects from 6 global collaborators.

The junction carries 12 bases between V and J, which are trimmed by 5 bases and 2 bases respectively. Taken from the germline V gene, the CDR1 and CDR2 loops are MNHEY and SVGAGI. The CDR3 measures 14 amino acids from cysteine to phenylalanine. The retained sequence is limited to the CDR3, 42 bases, with the frame set at the first base. What the work shows at the level of the full study, not this receptor alone: Clinical and demographic metadata were provided uncurated, with the amount varying by source and participant.

Each collaborating institution followed its own protocols to collect whole blood in K2EDTA tubes. For TCRbeta analysis, collaborators shipped samples in one of three forms: frozen whole blood, isolated PBMCs, or DNA extracted from either of those sample types. The immunoSEQ Assay, a bias-controlled multiplex PCR, was used to amplify TCRbeta CDR3 regions from genomic DNA. Turning to the authors' computational methods: The number of nucleated cells in each sample was estimated from the amplification of reference gene primers within the assay. Sequence reads were collapsed and filtered to measure the absolute abundance of every unique TCRbeta CDR3 rearrangement. Productive Simpson clonality was computed per sample as the square root of Simpson's diversity index over productive rearrangements. The clones in this table, taken by TCRdb from immuneACCESS, are in-frame only. Not every clone is retained; where verified, under half of the shortfall comes from an unresolved V gene, and the cause of the rest is unknown. That table supplies the V and J calls and clone size; D and trimming were determined from the DNA. This sample has about 99,000 clones in its table, and about 80% of those were observed once. Of the sample, 26% falls within the top ten clones.

The chain couples TRBV6-5 to TRBJ1-1; 6 matching bases give a weak D call of TRBD1. Sample: peripheral blood. The receptor was derived from a man in his 60s with acute or convalescent COVID-19. The nucleotide sequence reads as follows: TGTGCCAGCAGTAAGTCGACAGGCAACACTGAAGCTTTCTTT. It translates as CASSKSTGNTEAFF.